This passage covers 32 T cell receptor beta chains from one sample sequenced in a study of OX40 agonist ivuxolimab in advanced cancers. Method: immunoSEQ multiplex PCR; TCRdb's copy keeps in-frame clones and lacks some. The data contain roughly 98,000 clones, about 80% of them singletons. The sequenced sample was CD4+ or CD8+ T cells sorted from blood, obtained in a trial of the OX40 agonist ivuxolimab. The source is an adult with an advanced solid tumor such as melanoma, head and neck, liver or kidney cancer.

The chain employs TRBV30 and TRBJ2-3, with D unresolved. The V and J ends lost 2 bases and 1 base respectively, with 16 bases between them. CDR1 is GTSNPN and CDR2 is SVGIG in the germline V gene (reference sequence). CDR3 length: 16 residues. The CDR3, as DNA: TGTGCCTGGAGTTTAAACTCCGGCGGTCGCACAGATACGCAGTATTTT. It yields the protein CAWSLNSGGRTDTQYF. The entire variable domain, with the rest obtained from reference TRBV30 and TRBJ2-3, is as follows: SQTIHQWPATLVQPVGSPLSLECTVEGTSNPNLYWYRQAAGRGLQLLFYSVGIGQISSEVPQNLSASRPQDRQFILSSKKLLLSDSGFYLCAWSLNSGGRTDTQYFGPGTRLTVL.

The chain employs TRBV11-2 and TRBJ2-1; 7 bases align to TRBD2. Trimming removed 1 base from V and 8 bases from J; junction bases left unmatched: 11. Germline V gives CDR1 SGHAT, CDR2 FQNNGV. This CDR3 comprises 16 residues. For the CDR3, the DNA is TGTGCCAGCAGCTTAGTACCGGGACTATCTGTCTATGAGCAGTTCTTC. The encoded protein is CASSLVPGLSVYEQFF. Looking up the rest from reference TRBV11-2 and TRBJ2-1 gives the full variable domain: EAGVAQSPRYKIIEKRQSVAFWCNPISGHATLYWYQQILGQGPKLLIQFQNNGVVDDSQLPKDRFSAERLKGVDSTLKIQPAKLEDSAVYLCASSLVPGLSVYEQFFGPGTRLTVL.

This clone came up many times. The junction departs from the called germline gene at one end, perhaps through a read error. This chain joins TRBV28 and TRBJ1-6; D gene ambiguous. This CDR3 spans 14 amino acids. Germline CDR1 and CDR2: MDHEN and SYDVKM. The CDR3 is CASCLTFNNSPLHF. The CDR3, as DNA: TGTGCCAGCTGTTTGACGTTCAATAATTCACCCCTCCACTTT.

This rearrangement joins TRBV6-5 to TRBJ1-1; D not resolved. Germline V gives CDR1 MNHEY, CDR2 SVGAGI. This CDR3 spans 13 amino acids. The V end lost 0 bases, the J end lost 5 bases, and 7 bases lay between the germline ends. CDR3 sequence reads: CASSYSWGTEAFF. In DNA form, the CDR3 reads TGTGCCAGCAGTTACTCTTGGGGAACTGAAGCTTTCTTT.

This chain joins TRBV11-3 and TRBJ2-3; no definite D call. V was shortened by 4 bases and J by 0 bases, with 14 bases between the two germline ends. Per the germline V gene, CDR1 is SGHNT and CDR2 is YENEEA. This CDR3 region has 16 residues. For the CDR3, the DNA is TGTGCCAGCAGCTCACCCTTACGAGGAAGCACAGATACGCAGTATTTT. Its protein product is CASSSPLRGSTDTQYF.

The V gene is TRBV19, the J gene TRBJ1-5; D is ambiguous. Deletions cut 3 bases from V and 6 bases from J, with 9 bases between. The CDR3 has 13 residues. Germline lookup yields CDR1 LNHDA and CDR2 SQIVND (reference sequence). The CDR3 protein is CASSMSRGQPQHF. For the CDR3, the DNA is TGTGCCAGTAGTATGTCTCGAGGTCAGCCCCAGCATTTT. The entire variable domain, with the rest obtained from reference TRBV19 and TRBJ1-5, is as follows: DGGITQSPKYLFRKEGQNVTLSCEQNLNHDAMYWYRQDPGQGLRLIYYSQIVNDFQKGDIAEGYSVSREKKESFPLTVTSAQKNPTAFYLCASSMSRGQPQHFGDGTRLSIL.

The sample holds a few counts of this clone. The rearrangement uses TRBV15 and TRBJ1-5; a possible D gene is TRBD1 (5 bases). CDR1 and CDR2 (germline): LNHNV, YYDKDF (reference sequence). The CDR3 has 18 amino acids. Trimming took off 5 bases at V and 4 bases at J, with 24 bases between the two ends. The CDR3 DNA sequence: TGTGCCACCAGCGGTCGTAGAAGGGGCGTGCTAAGTAATCAGCCCCAGCATTTT. This gives the protein CATSGRRRGVLSNQPQHF.

This clone appeared a single time. The rearrangement uses TRBV7-3 and TRBJ2-3; 9 nucleotides align to TRBD2. CDR1 and CDR2 (germline): SGHTA, FQGTGA. This CDR3 is 16 amino acids long. V was pared by 4 bases and J by 6 bases, with 11 bases of the junction left unmatched. CDR3 loop: CASSSGTGLADDTQYF. The DNA for the CDR3 is TGTGCCAGCAGCTCCGGGACGGGACTAGCTGACGATACGCAGTATTTT.

The chain is built from TRBV5-1 and TRBJ1-2; 10 bases line up with TRBD1. Germline CDR1 is SGHRS and CDR2 is YFSETQ. The CDR3 loop spans 14 amino acids. Trimming removed 4 bases from V and 6 bases from J; junction bases left unmatched: 6. The CDR3 sequence: CASSQSGTGDGYTF. The CDR3, as DNA: TGCGCCAGCAGCCAATCAGGGACAGGGGATGGCTACACCTTC.

This clone has just a few counts. V and J are TRBV5-5 and TRBJ2-3; 7 nucleotides align to TRBD2. The germline V gene encodes CDR1 SGHKS and CDR2 YYEKEE (reference sequence). Trimming cost V 7 bases and J 0 bases; bases outside gene matches: 14. There are 17 residues in the CDR3. The CDR3 loop is CASRKTGGILSTDTQYF. As DNA, the CDR3 is TGTGCCAGCCGTAAGACGGGAGGCATTCTGAGCACAGATACGCAGTATTTT.

Regarding this clone: Other nucleotide sequences from this sample produce the same CDR3. The J gene is TRBJ2-7, the V gene TRBV30, with D unresolved. The V gene lost 0 bases and the J gene lost 6 bases, with 12 bases spanning the gap. The CDR3 runs to 13 residues. Germline V gene sequence: CDR1 GTSNPN, CDR2 SVGIG (reference sequence). In nucleotides, the CDR3 is TGTGCCTGGAGTGTGGTGAGAGACGGCGAGCAGTACTTC. It translates to CAWSVVRDGEQYF.

This sequence joins TRBV7-2 and TRBJ2-3; a possible D gene is TRBD2 (6 bases). Germline CDR1 SGHTA, CDR2 FQGNSA. V lost 5 bases and J lost 4, with 22 bases in between. The CDR3 loop spans 17 amino acids. CDR3 residues: CASSTPFGGSKADTQYF. The DNA of the CDR3 is TGTGCCAGCAGCACCCCTTTTGGGGGGAGCAAGGCAGATACGCAGTATTTT.

The rearrangement joins TRBV7-2 to TRBJ2-2; D gene unclear. This CDR3 has 10 amino acids. Trimming removed 5 bases at V and 9 bases at J, with 4 bases between. From germline, CDR1 is SGHTA and CDR2 FQGNSA. The CDR3 bases are TGTGCCAGCAGCCTAAGGGAGCTGTTTTTT. Residues: CASSLRELFF.

This clone was detected once. The gene calls are TRBV19 and TRBJ1-3, with a tentative D call TRBD1 (5 bases). Deletions cut 3 bases from V and 0 bases from J, with 9 bases between. The V gene's germline CDR1 is LNHDA and CDR2 SQIVND (reference sequence). This CDR3 region has 15 residues. The CDR3 loop is CASSMGRASGNTIYF. The CDR3 DNA reads TGTGCCAGTAGTATGGGGCGGGCCTCTGGAAACACCATATATTTT.

V and J are TRBV5-4 and TRBJ2-7; 7 bases are shared with TRBD1. The V gene's germline CDR1 is SGHNT and CDR2 YYREEE (reference sequence). With V trimmed by 4 bases and J by 2 bases, 9 bases remained unmatched. CDR3 size: 15 residues. CDR3 sequence: CASSRGQGVTYEQYF. CDR3 DNA: TGTGCCAGCAGCCGAGGGCAGGGGGTAACCTACGAGCAGTACTTC.

This chain links TRBV7-2 with TRBJ1-1; no clear D gene. The length of the CDR3 is 13 residues. Looked up from germline, CDR1 is SGHTA and CDR2 is FQGNSA. V gave up 5 bases and J gave up 2 bases, with 9 bases separating them. CDR3 coding DNA: TGTGCCAGCAGCACATCACTTAACACTGAAGCTTTCTTT. This gives the protein CASSTSLNTEAFF.

The chain has TRBV7-2 and TRBJ1-3; 9 bases map to TRBD1. This CDR3 is built from 19 residues. Germline lookup yields CDR1 SGHTA and CDR2 FQGNSA. V lost 1 base and J lost 0; bases outside the gene matches: 10. As DNA, the CDR3 is TGTGCCAGCAGCTTAGAGGGACAGGGTAACGTAGGCTCTGGAAACACCATATATTTT. Translation gives CASSLEGQGNVGSGNTIYF.

The chain has TRBV19 and TRBJ1-2; D gene uncertain. V lost 3 bases, J lost 4 bases, and 9 bases lay in between. CDR3 length: 13 residues. Germline V lookup: CDR1 LNHDA, CDR2 SQIVND (reference sequence). The CDR3 bases are TGTGCCAGTAGTATTGGCCCCTCCTATGGCTACACCTTC. It codes for CASSIGPSYGYTF.

V usage is TRBV4-1 and J usage is TRBJ2-1; TRBD2 matches 7 bases. V was clipped by 1 base and J by 0 bases; unmatched bases: 3. CDR1 and CDR2 (germline): MGHRA, YSYEKL. The CDR3 consists of 16 residues. This chain's CDR3 is CASSQVLAFSYNEQFF. In DNA form, the CDR3 reads TGCGCCAGCAGCCAAGTACTAGCGTTCTCCTACAATGAGCAGTTCTTC.

The chain has TRBV7-8 and TRBJ2-7; no clear D gene. V lost 5 bases and J lost 0, with 14 bases in between. The CDR3 is made up of 15 amino acids. CDR1 SGHVS and CDR2 FQNEAQ come from the germline V gene. The CDR3 DNA sequence: TGTGCCAGCAGCCCCCGTGGCGGAGCCTCCTACGAGCAGTACTTC. Encoded protein: CASSPRGGASYEQYF.

The chain is built from TRBV11-2 and TRBJ2-3; a weak D match, TRBD2 (5 bases). The CDR3 runs 13 residues. Germline-derived CDR1 and CDR2 are SGHAT and FQNNGV. Trimming stripped 1 base from V and 6 bases from J, with 8 bases between. CDR3 in DNA: TGTGCCAGCAGCTTAGGGGAGCGGGATACGCAGTATTTT. Its protein product is CASSLGERDTQYF.

The V and J genes are TRBV15 and TRBJ1-1, with D hard to call. V lost 3 bases to trimming and J lost 2 bases, with 7 bases between them. The CDR3 length is 13 residues. CDR1 is LNHNV and CDR2 is YYDKDF in the germline V gene (reference sequence). CDR3 region: CATSRGYNTEAFF. CDR3 DNA sequence: TGTGCCACCAGCAGGGGATATAACACTGAAGCTTTCTTT.

This chain connects TRBV11-1 to TRBJ2-7, with TRBD1 matching 8 bases. The V and J ends lost 4 bases and 1 base, in that order; junction bases with no gene match: 6. The CDR3 sequence is 15 residues long. Germline V gene data show CDR1 as SGHAT and CDR2 as FQDESV (reference sequence). The DNA of the CDR3 is TGTGCCAGCAGCTCACCGGGACAGGTGTCCTACGAGCAGTACTTC. This encodes CASSSPGQVSYEQYF. Full variable domain (remainder filled in from reference TRBV11-1 and TRBJ2-7): EAEVAQSPRYKITEKSQAVAFWCDPISGHATLYWYRQILGQGPELLVQFQDESVVDDSQLPKDRFSAERLKGVDSTLKIQPAELGDSAMYLCASSSPGQVSYEQYFGPGTRLTVT.

This chain links TRBV5-1 with TRBJ1-3; D remains unclear. The germline gives CDR1 SGHRS, CDR2 YFSETQ. The CDR3 covers 15 residues. V was cut by 0 bases and J by 2 bases, with 9 bases left in between. The chain's CDR3 is CASSLVAGAGNTIYF. CDR3 nucleotide sequence: TGCGCCAGCAGCTTGGTGGCGGGTGCTGGAAACACCATATATTTT.

The chain links TRBV29-1 to TRBJ2-7, with TRBD1 matching 7 bases. CDR1 and CDR2 (germline): SQVTM, ANQGSEA. The CDR3 consists of 14 residues. V lost 4 bases and J lost 4; bases outside the gene matches: 10. The CDR3 spells CSVAQQGSTYEQYF. The CDR3 nucleotides read TGCAGCGTTGCCCAACAGGGGTCGACATACGAGCAGTACTTC.

The rearrangement links TRBV5-5 to TRBJ2-3; 10 bases map to TRBD1. CDR3 length equals 19 residues. J lost 2 bases, V lost 5 bases, and 17 bases had no gene match. Germline V CDR1 and CDR2: SGHKS, YYEKEE (reference sequence). The CDR3 is CASSPGDRGRTLSTDTQYF. For the CDR3, the DNA is TGTGCCAGCAGTCCGGGGGACAGGGGCCGTACTCTTTCCACAGATACGCAGTATTTT.

The V call is TRBV11-2, the J call TRBJ1-5; tentative D call: TRBD1 (6 bases). The CDR3 covers 13 residues. The germline gives CDR1 SGHAT, CDR2 FQNNGV. V dropped 5 bases and J dropped 9 bases, with 14 bases sitting between them. CDR3 in amino acids: CASSPNRDRPQHF. CDR3 DNA: TGTGCCAGCAGCCCAAACAGGGACCGGCCCCAGCATTTT.

This chain connects TRBV27 to TRBJ1-2, with a tentative D call TRBD1 (6 bases). V lost 5 bases, J lost 4 bases, and 11 bases lay in between. Germline V lookup: CDR1 MNHEY, CDR2 SMNVEV (reference sequence). CDR3 length: 13 residues. CDR3 DNA: TGTGCCAGCAGTCCAGGACAGATCTATGGCTACACCTTC. It encodes CASSPGQIYGYTF.

This clone has just one count. The rearrangement uses TRBV6-5 and TRBJ1-1, with a weak D call TRBD1 (5 bases). Trimming stripped 8 bases from V and 1 base from J, with 8 bases between. CDR3 length equals 12 residues. CDR1 MNHEY and CDR2 SVGAGI come from the germline V gene. The CDR3, as DNA: TGTGCCAGCGGTGGGGGGAACACTGAAGCTTTCTTT. Translation: CASGGGNTEAFF.

The genes are TRBV4-3 and TRBJ2-3; D possibly matches TRBD1 or TRBD2 (5 bases each). V lost 0 bases to trimming and J lost 3 bases, with 25 bases between them. Germline CDR1 and CDR2: LGHNA and YSLEER. CDR3 size: 20 residues. CDR3 sequence (DNA): TGCGCCAGCAGCCAAGATCAAGGGGTTTGGGGAGCCTACAATACAGATACGCAGTATTTT. It is translated as CASSQDQGVWGAYNTDTQYF.

The V and J genes are TRBV6-5 and TRBJ2-7; TRBD2 is a possible D gene (6 bases). The CDR3 runs to 14 residues. V lost 7 bases, J lost 4 bases, and 17 bases lay in between. The germline V gene encodes CDR1 MNHEY and CDR2 SVGAGI. CDR3 in DNA: TGTGCCAGCACGGCGGGGACTCTGGGTTACGAGCAGTACTTC. Its translation is CASTAGTLGYEQYF.

The chain couples TRBV5-1 to TRBJ2-3, with D tentatively TRBD2 (6 bases). The CDR3 is 16 amino acids. Germline-derived CDR1 and CDR2 are SGHRS and YFSETQ. The germline V and J ends were trimmed by 4 bases and 0 bases, with 15 bases remaining between them. The CDR3 loop reads CASSRGDWSSTDTQYF. CDR3 bases: TGCGCCAGCAGCCGAGGGGACTGGTCTAGCACAGATACGCAGTATTTT. Looking up the rest from reference TRBV5-1 and TRBJ2-3 gives the full variable domain: KAGVTQTPRYLIKTRGQQVTLSCSPISGHRSVSWYQQTPGQGLQFLFEYFSETQRNKGNFPGRFSGRQFSNSRSEMNVSTLELGDSALYLCASSRGDWSSTDTQYFGPGTRLTVL.